This T cell receptor beta chain was identified during a study of shared clonotypes between healthy human individuals. Positively selected for CCR7, the CD45RO-negative cells used as naive CD8 cells excluded terminally differentiated effector memory CD45RA+ cells. Assay runs were performed at deep level. Sequencing was performed with immunoSEQ multiplex PCR; in TCRdb, only in-frame clones are kept and a portion is missing. Altogether a few million clones are present, 85% to 95% being singletons, with the ten largest covering roughly 1.7%. The CDR3 length is 15 residues. Germline CDR1 reads LNHNV; CDR2 reads YYDKDF (reference sequence). Trimming stripped 2 bases from V and 0 bases from J, with 10 bases between.

The material sequenced was naive CD8+ T cells from PBMCs. The receptor was isolated from a man between 18 and 35 years old in good health. Some clones in this sample may be carry-over from other donors' samples. The chain uses TRBV15 and TRBJ2-5; unclear D gene. CDR3: CATSRINSYQETQYF. The DNA for the CDR3 is TGTGCCACCAGCAGAATAAACAGTTACCAAGAGACCCAGTACTTC.